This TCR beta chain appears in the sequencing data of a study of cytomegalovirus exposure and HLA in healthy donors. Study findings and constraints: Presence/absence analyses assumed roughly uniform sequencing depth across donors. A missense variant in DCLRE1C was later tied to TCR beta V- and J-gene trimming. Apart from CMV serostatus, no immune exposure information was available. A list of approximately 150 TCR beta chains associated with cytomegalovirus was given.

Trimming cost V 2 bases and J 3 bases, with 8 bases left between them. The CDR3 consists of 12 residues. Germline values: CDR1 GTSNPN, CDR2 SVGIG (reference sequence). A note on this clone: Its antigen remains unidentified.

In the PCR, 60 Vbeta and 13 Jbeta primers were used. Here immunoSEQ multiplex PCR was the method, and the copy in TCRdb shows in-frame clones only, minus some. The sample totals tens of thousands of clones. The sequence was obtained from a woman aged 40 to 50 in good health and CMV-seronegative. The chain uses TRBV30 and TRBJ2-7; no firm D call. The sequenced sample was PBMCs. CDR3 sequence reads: CAWSWQDYEQYF. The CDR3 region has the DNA TGTGCCTGGAGTTGGCAGGACTACGAGCAGTACTTC.